This TCR beta chain originates from a study of long-term antiretroviral therapy in people with HIV. Survey level was the resolution at which the v3.0 immunoSEQ assay ran. Sequencing was performed with immunoSEQ multiplex PCR; in TCRdb, only in-frame clones are kept and a portion is missing. The table lists more than 20,000 clones, around four fifths of them singletons. In the case of this clone: Its antigen is unknown.

Study-wide results and caveats: Among HIV repertoires, CDR3 length ranges were narrower than those of controls.

The V and J ends lost 8 bases and 1 base respectively, with 9 bases between them. CDR1 and CDR2 (germline): SNHLY, FYNNEI. CDR3 length: 13 residues. This sample comprised unsorted PBMCs, obtained 3 years after starting antiretroviral therapy. The rearrangement uses TRBV2 and TRBJ1-5; D is undetermined. The TCR originated in a man in his late teens or twenties with HIV. CDR3 sequence (DNA): TGTGCCAGCGGCCCGGACAGCAATCAGCCCCAGCATTTT. It is translated as CASGPDSNQPQHF.